The 27 T cell receptor beta chains reported below all come from one sample, sequenced in a study of cytomegalovirus exposure and HLA in healthy donors. The PCR used 60 Vbeta and 13 Jbeta primers. Here immunoSEQ multiplex PCR was the method, and the copy in TCRdb shows in-frame clones only, minus some. Here the sample spans 150,000 to 200,000 clones, over 60% being singletons. The source material was PBMCs. The receptor source for this set is a woman aged 45-65 years in good health and CMV-seropositive.

The CDR3 reads CASSLESGGQYF. The CDR3 DNA sequence: TGTGCCAGCAGCTTAGAGTCAGGGGGGCAGTACTTC. The chain couples TRBV7-9 to TRBJ2-7, with 7 bases lining up with TRBD1. The germline gives CDR1 SEHNR, CDR2 FQNEAQ (reference sequence). The CDR3 has 12 residues. With 1 base clipped from V and 9 bases from J, the junction kept 3 bases outside the gene matches.

The rearrangement joins TRBV27 to TRBJ2-3; the D gene is possibly TRBD2 (7 bases). Trimming stripped 8 bases from V and 2 bases from J, with 14 bases between. Germline V gives CDR1 MNHEY, CDR2 SMNVEV (reference sequence). The CDR3 has 14 residues. For the CDR3, the DNA is TGTGCCAGCGCCCGGGGGGACAACACAGATACGCAGTATTTT. Its translation is CASARGDNTDTQYF.

The genes are TRBV11-2 and TRBJ1-6; tentatively, D is TRBD1 (5 bases). CDR1 is SGHAT, CDR2 FQNNGV, per germline. The V gene lost 6 bases and the J gene lost 0 bases, with 15 bases spanning the gap. This CDR3 has 17 residues. DNA for the CDR3: TGTGCCAGCAGGCACCCGGGGGGTAGCTCCTATAATTCACCCCTCCACTTT. Translated: CASRHPGGSSYNSPLHF. Filled out from reference TRBV11-2 and TRBJ1-6, the complete variable domain reads EAGVAQSPRYKIIEKRQSVAFWCNPISGHATLYWYQQILGQGPKLLIQFQNNGVVDDSQLPKDRFSAERLKGVDSTLKIQPAKLEDSAVYLCASRHPGGSSYNSPLHFGNGTRLTVT.

The gene calls are TRBV11-2 and TRBJ1-6; D uncertain. CDR3 length: 14 residues. Germline loops: CDR1 SGHAT, CDR2 FQNNGV. Trimming took off 2 bases at V and 1 base at J, with 3 bases between the two ends. The CDR3 sequence: CASSLLSYNSPLHF. In DNA, the CDR3 is TGTGCCAGCAGCTTACTGTCCTATAATTCACCCCTCCACTTT. Using reference TRBV11-2 and TRBJ1-6 for the parts outside the CDR3, the full variable domain is EAGVAQSPRYKIIEKRQSVAFWCNPISGHATLYWYQQILGQGPKLLIQFQNNGVVDDSQLPKDRFSAERLKGVDSTLKIQPAKLEDSAVYLCASSLLSYNSPLHFGNGTRLTVT.

Here the CDR3 reads CASGGRQETQYF. The DNA for the CDR3 is TGTGCCAGCGGGGGCAGACAAGAGACCCAGTACTTC. The chain links TRBV2 to TRBJ2-5, with D possibly being TRBD1 (6 bases). Germline V gene lookup returns CDR1 SNHLY and CDR2 FYNNEI. The CDR3 spans 12 residues. V was clipped by 8 bases and J by 2 bases, with 9 bases between them. The variable domain in full, with the rest retrieved from reference TRBV2 and TRBJ2-5, is EPEVTQTPSHQVTQMGQEVILRCVPISNHLYFYWYRQILGQKVEFLVSFYNNEISEKSEIFDDQFSVERPDGSNFTLKIRSTKLEDSAMYFCASGGRQETQYFGPGTRLLVL.

The chain combines TRBV18 with TRBJ2-1, with D unclear. Germline V CDR1 and CDR2: KGHSH, LQKENI. The CDR3 is made up of 15 amino acids. The V end lost 5 bases, the J end lost 4 bases, and 15 bases lay between the germline ends. The CDR3 protein is CASSSLPTKYNEQFF. The CDR3 region has the DNA TGTGCCAGCTCATCGCTACCCACTAAATACAATGAGCAGTTCTTC.

The gene calls are TRBV7-2 and TRBJ2-5; TRBD2 is a possible D gene (7 bases). The CDR3 is made up of 16 amino acids. Germline V gene sequence: CDR1 SGHTA, CDR2 FQGNSA. Deletions cut 2 bases from V and 5 bases from J, with 18 bases between. CDR3 sequence reads: CASSLMVGGAGETQYF. The CDR3 DNA is TGTGCCAGCAGCTTAATGGTTGGGGGGGCGGGGGAGACCCAGTACTTC.

V and J are TRBV10-3 and TRBJ2-7; 8 positions agree with TRBD1. Germline V CDR1 and CDR2: ENHRY, SYGVKD. Trimming took 4 bases from V and 2 from J; bases not matched to a gene: 7. This CDR3 comprises 15 residues. The CDR3 sequence: CAISASRTGTYEQYF. The CDR3 DNA reads TGTGCCATCAGTGCCTCGCGGACAGGGACCTACGAGCAGTACTTC.

The chain recombines TRBV28 with TRBJ1-2; D remains ambiguous. Trimming shortened V by 7 bases and J by 2 bases, and 17 bases separated the two germline ends. The length of the CDR3 is 15 residues. Germline lookup yields CDR1 MDHEN and CDR2 SYDVKM. CDR3 DNA: TGTGCCAGCATTGCAGCAATGGAACTAAACTATGGCTACACCTTC. Its protein is CASIAAMELNYGYTF.

The table lists this clone with a count of one. The chain recombines TRBV6-1 with TRBJ1-2; D unresolved. CDR1 and CDR2 from the germline V gene are MNHNS and SASEGT. V dropped 8 bases and J dropped 6 bases, with 19 bases sitting between them. The CDR3 is 14 amino acids. CDR3 protein: CASRRVAEDDGYTF. The CDR3 DNA sequence: TGTGCCAGCCGGAGAGTCGCGGAAGACGATGGCTACACCTTC.

This clone was detected once. The gene calls are TRBV6-5 and TRBJ2-7; 7 bases are shared with TRBD1. The CDR3 runs to 16 residues. The germline V gene encodes CDR1 MNHEY and CDR2 SVGAGI. Losses at the gene ends were 6 bases for V and 2 bases for J; bases not matched to a gene: 13. In DNA, the CDR3 is TGTGCCAGCAGCTACACCCCGACAGGGCCCACCTACGAGCAGTACTTC. Translating it yields CASSYTPTGPTYEQYF.

This chain connects TRBV28 to TRBJ2-5, with 7 bases aligning to TRBD2. The CDR3 loop spans 15 amino acids. J lost 5 bases, V lost 6 bases, and 12 bases had no gene match. Germline values: CDR1 MDHEN, CDR2 SYDVKM. DNA of the CDR3: TGTGCCAGCAGACCCTATATGGGGAGGGATGAGACCCAGTACTTC. It specifies CASRPYMGRDETQYF.

The CDR3 sequence: CASSGGDNSPLHF. The DNA for the CDR3 is TGTGCCAGCAGTGGGGGCGATAATTCACCCCTCCACTTT. The rearrangement uses TRBV25-1 and TRBJ1-6; D is possibly TRBD1 (5 bases). Germline lookup yields CDR1 MGHDK and CDR2 SYGVNS. This CDR3 has 13 amino acids. Trimming left V 4 bases short and J 5 bases short, with 6 bases between.

On this clone itself: Within the sample, other DNA sequences also encode this same CDR3. This chain links TRBV5-4 with TRBJ1-1; 11 bases agree with TRBD1. The CDR3 spans 14 residues. V was pared by 4 bases and J by 5 bases, with 4 bases of the junction left unmatched. From germline, CDR1 is SGHNT and CDR2 YYREEE (reference sequence). DNA for the CDR3: TGTGCCAGCAGCCTAGGGACAGGGGGGACTGAAGCTTTCTTT. Translated, it gives CASSLGTGGTEAFF.

This chain joins TRBV9 and TRBJ2-5; 8 positions match TRBD1. The DNA end is more similar to TRBJ2-7, so the J call may be wrong. The CDR3 runs to 15 residues. Per germline, CDR1 SGDLS and CDR2 YYNGEE. CDR3: CASSLGTGKIHEQYF. The CDR3 region has the DNA TGTGCCAGCAGCCTTGGGACAGGTAAAATCCACGAGCAGTACTTC.

This chain connects TRBV11-2 to TRBJ2-3; tentative D call: TRBD2 (7 bases). The germline V and J ends were trimmed by 5 bases and 5 bases, with 17 bases remaining between them. This CDR3 is built from 15 residues. From germline, CDR1 is SGHAT and CDR2 FQNNGV. CDR3 sequence (DNA): TGTGCCAGCAGCCCCAAAAGGGAGGGGGGAGATACGCAGTATTTT. This encodes CASSPKREGGDTQYF. The whole variable domain, filled in from reference TRBV11-2 and TRBJ2-3, reads EAGVAQSPRYKIIEKRQSVAFWCNPISGHATLYWYQQILGQGPKLLIQFQNNGVVDDSQLPKDRFSAERLKGVDSTLKIQPAKLEDSAVYLCASSPKREGGDTQYFGPGTRLTVL.

This sequence joins TRBV19 and TRBJ1-1; no firm D call. Trimming took off 6 bases at V and 6 bases at J, with 14 bases between the two ends. The CDR3 sequence is 13 residues long. CDR1 and CDR2 (germline): LNHDA, SQIVND (reference sequence). CDR3 sequence: CASRREDKAEAFF. In DNA, the CDR3 is TGTGCCAGTAGGCGAGAAGACAAGGCTGAAGCTTTCTTT.

V and J are TRBV7-2 and TRBJ1-2; 9 bases agree with TRBD1. From germline, CDR1 is SGHTA and CDR2 FQGNSA. Trimming at V came to 6 bases and at J to 3 bases, leaving 8 bases not matched to a gene. The CDR3 is 15 amino acids. CDR3 DNA: TGTGCCAGCAGTATATTACAGGGGGCGGACTATGGCTACACCTTC. This translates into CASSILQGADYGYTF.

V usage is TRBV7-2 and J usage is TRBJ2-3; a possible D gene is TRBD2 (5 bases). There are 14 residues in the CDR3. The V and J ends lost 6 bases and 5 bases respectively, with 15 bases between them. Germline assignment: CDR1 SGHTA and CDR2 FQGNSA. The CDR3 DNA sequence: TGTGCCAGCAGATCTCCCAGTCGGGAAGATACGCAGTATTTT. Translation gives CASRSPSREDTQYF. Looking up the rest from reference TRBV7-2 and TRBJ2-3 gives the full variable domain: GAGVSQSPSNKVTEKGKDVELRCDPISGHTALYWYRQSLGQGLEFLIYFQGNSAPDKSGLPSDRFSAERTGGSVSTLTIQRTQQEDSAVYLCASRSPSREDTQYFGPGTRLTVL.

The table lists this clone with a few counts. The V and J genes are TRBV5-6 and TRBJ1-3; D is possibly TRBD1 (6 bases). Trimming removed 0 bases from V and 3 bases from J, with 13 bases in between. CDR1 SGHDT and CDR2 YYEEEE come from the germline V gene. The CDR3 is 16 amino acids. CDR3 bases: TGTGCCAGCAGCTTGGTAGGACAGAGGATTGGAAACACCATATATTTT. This translates into CASSLVGQRIGNTIYF. The full variable domain, with the rest looked up from reference TRBV5-6 and TRBJ1-3, is DAGVTQSPTHLIKTRGQQVTLRCSPKSGHDTVSWYQQALGQGPQFIFQYYEEEERQRGNFPDRFSGHQFPNYSSELNVNALLLGDSALYLCASSLVGQRIGNTIYFGEGSWLTVV.

CDR3 loop: CAIRSASGNEQFF. As DNA, the CDR3 is TGTGCCATCAGATCGGCTAGCGGCAATGAGCAGTTCTTC. The chain is built from TRBV10-3 and TRBJ2-1, with 7 bases lining up with TRBD2. CDR1 is ENHRY and CDR2 is SYGVKD in the germline V gene. The CDR3 spans 13 residues. V shed 6 bases, J shed 6 bases, and the junction held 5 bases outside the gene matches.

The chain is built from TRBV5-1 and TRBJ2-3; possible D gene TRBD2, 5 bases. V gave up 3 bases and J gave up 2 bases, with 7 bases separating them. The V gene's germline CDR1 is SGHRS and CDR2 YFSETQ. The CDR3 is 13 residues long. As DNA, the CDR3 is TGCGCCAGCAGCTCGGACTCCACAGATACGCAGTATTTT. It is translated as CASSSDSTDTQYF.

V is TRBV2 and J is TRBJ2-7; 8 positions agree with TRBD1. V lost 2 bases and J lost 0; bases outside the gene matches: 0. The CDR3 sequence is 14 residues long. CDR1 is SNHLY and CDR2 is FYNNEI in the germline V gene. This CDR3 reads CASSEQGASYEQYF. In nucleotides, the CDR3 is TGTGCCAGCAGTGAACAGGGGGCCTCCTACGAGCAGTACTTC.

J is TRBJ1-4 and V is TRBV6-5; TRBD1 aligns across 8 bases. The germline gives CDR1 MNHEY, CDR2 SVGAGI. This CDR3 region has 15 residues. V was clipped by 0 bases and J by 4 bases; unmatched bases: 1. CDR3 bases: TGTGCCAGCAGTTACTCGACAGGGGTTAATGAAAAACTGTTTTTT. Translating gives CASSYSTGVNEKLFF.

The chain recombines TRBV11-2 with TRBJ2-1; 7 bases agree with TRBD2. Looked up from germline, CDR1 is SGHAT and CDR2 is FQNNGV. V lost 6 bases, J lost 3 bases, and 5 bases stayed unmatched. CDR3 length equals 14 residues. CDR3 in DNA: TGTGCCAGCAGGTCGGGAGGACTCTACAATGAGCAGTTCTTC. Its translation is CASRSGGLYNEQFF.

This rearrangement joins TRBV28 to TRBJ2-1; 11 bases agree with TRBD2. V dropped 1 base and J dropped 8; count of bases not matched to a gene: 7. Germline CDR1 is MDHEN and CDR2 is SYDVKM. This CDR3 spans 16 amino acids. The CDR3 protein is CASSLYVLAGGDEQFF. The DNA of the CDR3 is TGTGCCAGCAGTTTATACGTCCTAGCGGGGGGTGATGAGCAGTTCTTC.

This clone has a single count. CDR3 DNA: TGCGCCAGCAGCCAAACAAAACCCACGGGGGGGCGCACAGATACGCAGTATTTT. Protein: CASSQTKPTGGRTDTQYF. V and J are TRBV4-3 and TRBJ2-3, with 8 bases matching TRBD2. Trimming at V came to 2 bases and at J to 1 base, leaving 11 bases not matched to a gene. Per the germline V gene, CDR1 is LGHNA and CDR2 is YSLEER. The CDR3 totals 18 residues.